The 31 T cell receptor beta chains presented below share a single source sample, sequenced in a study of blood T cells in healthy people across ages (dated by TCRdb to the mid-2010s). The library was produced with 5' RACE. A second PCR of roughly 7 to 11 cycles was performed with a sample-barcoded 5' primer and a J-beta primer mix. The public reads were reanalyzed by TCRdb: fastp trimming at Q25, MiXCR alignment, in-frame beta chains only. Rows matching on CDR3 protein sequence are summarized as one entry with the most common DNA and genes. In all, the sample holds around 1,800,000 distinct CDR3 sequences, and approximately 40% of those were seen once. The ten largest clones capture roughly 23% of the sample. Source material: blood. The source of these receptors is a human donor in good health.

This chain links TRBV20-1 with TRBJ2-7, with D perhaps TRBD1 (6 bases). The length of the CDR3 is 15 residues. The germline V and J ends were trimmed by 5 bases and 0 bases, with 17 bases remaining between them. Germline V CDR1 and CDR2: DFQATT, SNEGSKA (reference sequence). Written as DNA, the CDR3 is TGCAGTGCTGGGGGTCGAGGGGGTAGCTCCTACGAGCAGTACTTC. Protein sequence: CSAGGRGGSSYEQYF.

In this sample, this clonotype turned up many times. This chain links TRBV6-5 with TRBJ1-6, with unresolved D. Germline CDR1 and CDR2: MNHEY and SVGAGI. CDR3 length equals 14 residues. The V end was cut by 5 bases, the J end by 3 bases, with 8 bases between. CDR3 DNA: TGTGCCAGCAGTGCTCGAGGCTATAATTCACCCCTCCACTTT. Translating it yields CASSARGYNSPLHF.

The table lists this clonotype with a few counts. The chain is built from TRBV12-3 or TRBV12-4 and TRBJ2-2, with no clear D. Trimming stripped 5 bases from V and 0 bases from J, with 10 bases between. The length of the CDR3 is 15 residues. The CDR3 loop is CASSPYIANTGELFF. DNA for the CDR3: TGTGCCAGCAGTCCTTATATAGCGAACACCGGGGAGCTGTTTTTT.

This clonotype showed up just a few times. V gene TRBV7-2 combines with J gene TRBJ2-1, with 15 bases matching TRBD2. The germline CDR1 and CDR2 sequences are SGHTA and FQGNSA. The CDR3 totals 20 residues. V lost 1 base and J lost 0; bases outside the gene matches: 7. CDR3 sequence reads: CASSLGTSGGATSSYNEQFF. The CDR3 nucleotides are TGTGCCAGCAGCTTAGGGACTAGCGGGGGGGCCACGAGCTCCTACAATGAGCAGTTCTTC.

This clonotype was counted many times. The chain combines TRBV12-3 or TRBV12-4 with TRBJ2-6; the D gene could be TRBD1 or TRBD2 (5 bases each). There are 18 residues in the CDR3. The V end lost 4 bases, the J end lost 0 bases, and 16 bases lay between the germline ends. CDR3 sequence reads: CASSSSPGRISGANVLTF. The CDR3 DNA reads TGTGCCAGCAGTTCCTCTCCGGGACGGATCTCTGGGGCCAACGTCCTGACTTTC.

This clonotype was found many times. The chain couples TRBV7-2 to TRBJ2-6; the D gene is possibly TRBD1 (6 bases). Between the trimmed V and J ends, which lost 1 base and 1 base, there was a span of 20 bases. This CDR3 is 20 amino acids long. Germline CDR1 is SGHTA and CDR2 is FQGNSA. The CDR3 loop reads CASSLVAGEKIGSGANVLTF. CDR3 DNA sequence: TGTGCCAGCAGCTTAGTTGCAGGGGAAAAGATTGGTTCTGGGGCCAACGTCCTGACTTTC.

This clonotype appeared a few times. V is TRBV24-1 and J is TRBJ2-7; 7 bases map to TRBD1. This CDR3 has 15 amino acids. The germline V gene has CDR1 KGHDR and CDR2 SFDVKD. V shed 7 bases, J shed 5 bases, and the junction held 13 bases outside the gene matches. The CDR3 reads CATSDRNRGVDEQYF. The CDR3 DNA sequence: TGTGCCACCAGCGACCGTAACAGGGGAGTCGACGAGCAGTACTTC.

CDR3 loop: CASSPFPGDYGYTF. The CDR3 region has the DNA TGTGCCAGCAGCCCGTTCCCAGGGGACTATGGCTACACCTTC. The J gene is TRBJ1-2, the V gene TRBV7-2, with D possibly matching TRBD1 (6 bases). This CDR3 region has 14 residues. The germline V gene encodes CDR1 SGHTA and CDR2 FQGNSA. The V end was cut by 5 bases, the J end by 3 bases, with 13 bases between.

The chain employs TRBV20-1 and TRBJ2-5; 10 bases are a match to TRBD2. CDR1 and CDR2 from the germline V gene are DFQATT and SNEGSKA (reference sequence). J lost 2 bases, V lost 3 bases, and 15 bases had no gene match. This CDR3 comprises 18 residues. In DNA form, the CDR3 reads TGCAGTGCTAGGGGTGGAGCTAGCGGGGGCCTCTGGCAAGAGACCCAGTACTTC. Translation gives CSARGGASGGLWQETQYF.

The gene calls are TRBV9 and TRBJ2-7; 9 positions match TRBD1. CDR1 and CDR2 from the germline V gene are SGDLS and YYNGEE. The V segment lost 4 bases and the J segment 4 bases; nucleotides outside the gene matches: 12. There are 16 residues in the CDR3. The CDR3 region has the DNA TGTGCCAGCAGCCATATTGACAGGGGGTCTGTTTACGAGCAGTACTTC. Encoded protein: CASSHIDRGSVYEQYF.

The chain has TRBV5-1 and TRBJ2-4; a weak D match, TRBD1 (6 bases). V was cut by 4 bases and J by 7 bases, with 27 bases left in between. The germline CDR1 and CDR2 sequences are SGHRS and YFSETQ. The CDR3 is made up of 18 amino acids. CDR3 nucleotide sequence: TGCGCCAGCAGCCAAAACTCCCCGGCGGCAGGGGTTGATAACATTCAGTACTTC. Translated: CASSQNSPAAGVDNIQYF. The whole variable domain, filled in from reference TRBV5-1 and TRBJ2-4, reads KAGVTQTPRYLIKTRGQQVTLSCSPISGHRSVSWYQQTPGQGLQFLFEYFSETQRNKGNFPGRFSGRQFSNSRSEMNVSTLELGDSALYLCASSQNSPAAGVDNIQYFGAGTRLSVL.

This clonotype has just a few counts. The chain is built from TRBV25-1 and TRBJ1-1, with D maybe TRBD1 (5 bases). The V and J ends lost 6 bases and 2 bases respectively, with 13 bases between them. The CDR3 runs to 14 residues. Germline V lookup: CDR1 MGHDK, CDR2 SYGVNS. The CDR3 sequence: CASSLGPINTEAFF. CDR3 coding DNA: TGTGCCAGCAGCTTGGGACCGATCAACACTGAAGCTTTCTTT. The variable domain in full, completed from reference TRBV25-1 and TRBJ1-1, reads EADIYQTPRYLVIGTGKKITLECSQTMGHDKMYWYQQDPGMELHLIHYSYGVNSTEKGDLSSESTVSRIRTEHFPLTLESARPSHTSQYLCASSLGPINTEAFFGQGTRLTVV.

This clonotype was observed a handful of times. The chain carries TRBV5-6 and TRBJ2-1; 14 bases agree with TRBD2. Germline lookup yields CDR1 SGHDT and CDR2 YYEEEE. Trimming cost V 4 bases and J 8 bases; bases outside gene matches: 8. The CDR3 runs 16 residues. The CDR3 protein is CASSTGLAGETDEQFF. The CDR3 nucleotides read TGTGCCAGCAGCACGGGACTAGCGGGGGAAACGGATGAGCAGTTCTTC.

The chain has TRBV5-1 and TRBJ2-4, with D uncertain. This CDR3 contains 13 residues. Trimming took off 0 bases at V and 13 bases at J, with 14 bases between the two ends. Germline CDR1 SGHRS, CDR2 YFSETQ. This CDR3 reads CASSLAGRSWQYF. DNA for the CDR3: TGCGCCAGCAGCTTGGCCGGACGGTCTTGGCAGTACTTC. Filled out from reference TRBV5-1 and TRBJ2-4, the complete variable domain reads KAGVTQTPRYLIKTRGQQVTLSCSPISGHRSVSWYQQTPGQGLQFLFEYFSETQRNKGNFPGRFSGRQFSNSRSEMNVSTLELGDSALYLCASSLAGRSWQYFGAGTRLSVL.

The chain is built from TRBV4-3 and TRBJ1-2; TRBD1 agrees at 8 bases. Trimming took 3 bases from V and 4 from J; bases not matched to a gene: 7. This CDR3 is 15 amino acids long. Germline V gives CDR1 LGHNA, CDR2 YSLEER. The CDR3 here is CASSHIQGAFYGYTF. As DNA, the CDR3 is TGCGCCAGCAGCCATATTCAGGGGGCCTTCTATGGCTACACCTTC.

The rearrangement links TRBV28 to TRBJ2-3; the D is unclear. Germline V gene data show CDR1 as MDHEN and CDR2 as SYDVKM. The CDR3 runs 15 residues. The ends were cut back, 3 bases at V and 0 bases at J, with 10 bases in the middle. CDR3 in amino acids: CASSLLFSSTDTQYF. CDR3 in DNA: TGTGCCAGCAGTTTGCTATTCTCTAGCACAGATACGCAGTATTTT.

The CDR3 bases are TGTGCCAGCAGCCCGGGACCGTCGAACACTGAAGCTTTCTTT. It yields the protein CASSPGPSNTEAFF. The chain carries TRBV7-2 and TRBJ1-1, with D perhaps TRBD1 (5 bases). The CDR3 has 14 amino acids. Trimming removed 5 bases from V and 1 base from J, with 11 bases in between. Looked up from germline, CDR1 is SGHTA and CDR2 is FQGNSA.

This chain connects TRBV24-1 to TRBJ2-7; D perhaps matches TRBD1 (5 bases). Trimming cost V 2 bases and J 5 bases, with 9 bases left between them. Germline CDR1 reads KGHDR; CDR2 reads SFDVKD. The CDR3 extends over 13 amino acids. CDR3 in DNA: TGTGCCACCAGTGATTGGCAGGGAAACGAGCAGTACTTC. Translation gives CATSDWQGNEQYF.

The chain links TRBV15 to TRBJ2-1, with 7 bases that match TRBD2. This CDR3 comprises 16 residues. V shed 1 base and J 8 bases; nucleotides not matched to a gene: 11. Germline loops: CDR1 LNHNV, CDR2 YYDKDF (reference sequence). Here the CDR3 reads CATSRVGGGPTDEQFF. The DNA of the CDR3 is TGTGCCACCAGCAGAGTGGGCGGGGGTCCCACCGATGAGCAGTTCTTC. Variable domain in full (rest from reference TRBV15 and TRBJ2-1): DAMVIQNPRYQVTQFGKPVTLSCSQTLNHNVMYWYQQKSSQAPKLLFHYYDKDFNNEADTPDNFQSRRPNTSFCFLDIRSPGLGDTAMYLCATSRVGGGPTDEQFFGPGTRLTVL.

This chain joins TRBV7-2 and TRBJ2-6, with TRBD1 matching over 9 bases. Germline CDR1 and CDR2: SGHTA and FQGNSA. The CDR3 contains 19 residues. Unmatched junction bases numbered 10, after V lost 3 bases and J lost 1 base. CDR3 amino acids: CASSFSLRQGVSGANVLTF. CDR3 nucleotides: TGTGCCAGCAGCTTCAGTCTGAGACAGGGGGTGTCTGGGGCCAACGTCCTGACTTTC.

The chain carries TRBV6-5 and TRBJ1-5, with D tentatively TRBD1 (6 bases). Trimming stripped 6 bases from V and 5 bases from J, with 14 bases between. In germline, CDR1 is MNHEY, CDR2 SVGAGI. This CDR3 is 14 amino acids long. CDR3 sequence reads: CASSSLGGHQPQHF. The CDR3 DNA reads TGTGCCAGCAGCTCCCTGGGGGGGCATCAGCCCCAGCATTTT.

This sequence joins TRBV6-1 and TRBJ2-7, with D tentatively TRBD1 (5 bases). V was cut by 4 bases and J by 3 bases, with 16 bases left in between. CDR1 and CDR2 from the germline V gene are MNHNS and SASEGT. CDR3 length: 15 amino acids. CDR3 nucleotides: TGTGCCAGCAGTGCAGAGTTGGGGCAGTTCTACGAGCAGTACTTC. Its protein is CASSAELGQFYEQYF.

The gene calls are TRBV4-1 and TRBJ1-3; D gene ambiguous. Germline V gives CDR1 MGHRA, CDR2 YSYEKL. Trimming left V 0 bases short and J 8 bases short, with 11 bases between. This CDR3 region has 14 residues. CDR3 in amino acids: CASSQESFGDTIYF. The CDR3 DNA is TGCGCCAGCAGCCAAGAGTCGTTCGGGGACACCATATATTTT.

A remark on this clonotype: One end of the junction does not line up with germline, which may come from a read error. CDR3 in DNA: TGCGCCAGCAACCCCGTATCAGGAACGGACACTGAAGCTTTCTTT. It specifies CASNPVSGTDTEAFF. The genes are TRBV6-5 and TRBJ1-1; D not certain. Per the germline V gene, CDR1 is MNHEY and CDR2 is SVGAGI. The CDR3 length is 15 residues.

The V and J genes are TRBV7-9 and TRBJ2-5; D is perhaps TRBD2 (5 bases). The J call may not be correct, given that the DNA end is closer to TRBJ2-7. The CDR3 extends over 12 amino acids. The germline CDR1 and CDR2 sequences are SEHNR and FQNEAQ (reference sequence). Here the CDR3 DNA reads TGTGCCAGCAGACCCGGCGGGCGCGAGCAGTACTTC. Translation: CASRPGGREQYF.

The chain is built from TRBV12-3 or TRBV12-4 and TRBJ2-1, with TRBD2 identical over 7 bases. This CDR3 is built from 16 residues. V was clipped by 7 bases and J by 13 bases; unmatched bases: 22. CDR3 loop: CASTSELGGSLETQFF. Here the CDR3 DNA reads TGTGCCAGCACCTCTGAGCTGGGGGGGAGCTTGGAGACCCAGTTCTTC.

This clonotype was seen only a few times. The chain is built from TRBV9 and TRBJ2-7; 13 bases agree with TRBD2. The CDR3 runs to 16 residues. V dropped 3 bases and J dropped 7; count of bases not matched to a gene: 10. Germline CDR1 and CDR2: SGDLS and YYNGEE. The CDR3 DNA reads TGTGCCAGCAGCGAGACTAGCGGGGGGTCCCCATGGGAGCAGTACTTC. Translated, it gives CASSETSGGSPWEQYF. The variable domain in full, with the rest retrieved from reference TRBV9 and TRBJ2-7, is DSGVTQTPKHLITATGQRVTLRCSPRSGDLSVYWYQQSLDQGLQFLIQYYNGEERAKGNILERFSAQQFPDLHSELNLSSLELGDSALYFCASSETSGGSPWEQYFGPGTRLTVT.

This clonotype showed up just a few times. The rearrangement joins TRBV20-1 to TRBJ1-2; a weak D match, TRBD1 (5 bases). Germline CDR1 is DFQATT and CDR2 is SNEGSKA (reference sequence). The CDR3 consists of 15 residues. With 2 bases removed from V and 8 bases from J, the gap between germline ends came to 21 bases. The CDR3 bases are TGCAGTGCTAGAAATCCTGAAACAGGATTTTGGGGCTACACCTTC. Protein sequence: CSARNPETGFWGYTF.

This clonotype was detected once. The chain joins TRBV29-1 to TRBJ2-1; possibly TRBD1 or TRBD2 for D (6 bases each). CDR3 size: 14 residues. The germline V and J ends were trimmed by 2 bases and 4 bases, with 12 bases remaining between them. The germline V gene has CDR1 SQVTM and CDR2 ANQGSEA. CDR3 DNA: TGCAGCGTTGAATGGGGGGACAAATACAATGAGCAGTTCTTC. It translates to CSVEWGDKYNEQFF.

This chain links TRBV2 with TRBJ2-7, with D uncertain. V was clipped by 6 bases and J by 5 bases, with 11 bases between them. Germline CDR1 and CDR2: SNHLY and FYNNEI. CDR3 length equals 12 residues. CDR3 amino acids: CASSEPQNEQYF. CDR3 DNA sequence: TGTGCCAGCAGCGAACCACAAAACGAGCAGTACTTC.

Only one count was recorded for this clonotype. The rearrangement links TRBV7-2 to TRBJ2-5; no definite D call. The germline CDR1 and CDR2 sequences are SGHTA and FQGNSA. Trimming shortened V by 1 base and J by 7 bases, and 10 bases separated the two germline ends. The CDR3 has 13 amino acids. CDR3 residues: CASSLGVKGTQYF. The CDR3, as DNA: TGTGCCAGCAGCTTAGGGGTTAAGGGGACCCAGTACTTC.